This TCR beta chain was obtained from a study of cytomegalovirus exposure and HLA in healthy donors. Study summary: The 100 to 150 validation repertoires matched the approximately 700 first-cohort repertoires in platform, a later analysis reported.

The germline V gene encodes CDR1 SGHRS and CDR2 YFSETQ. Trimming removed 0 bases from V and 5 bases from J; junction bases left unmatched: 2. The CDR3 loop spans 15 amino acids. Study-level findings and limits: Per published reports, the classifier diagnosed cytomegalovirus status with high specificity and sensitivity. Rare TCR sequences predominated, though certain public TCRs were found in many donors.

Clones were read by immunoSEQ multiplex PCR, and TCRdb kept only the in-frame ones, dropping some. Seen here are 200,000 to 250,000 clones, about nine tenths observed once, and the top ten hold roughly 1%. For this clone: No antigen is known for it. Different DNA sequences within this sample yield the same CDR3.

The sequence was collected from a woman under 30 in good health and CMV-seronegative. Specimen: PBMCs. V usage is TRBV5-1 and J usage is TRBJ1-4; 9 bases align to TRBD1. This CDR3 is CASSLDGTGNEKLFF. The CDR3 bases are TGCGCCAGCAGCTTGGACGGGACAGGGAATGAAAAACTGTTTTTT.